This T cell receptor beta chain is from a study of T cells in Graves' hyperthyroidism and ophthalmopathy. The study, taken as a whole, reports: Most clonotypes expanded in thyroid above 0.001 were likewise present in blood.

From germline, CDR1 is SGHVS and CDR2 FQNEAQ. Trimming took 4 bases from V and 1 from J, leaving 9 bases between them. This CDR3 comprises 14 residues. Clinical symptoms, serum thyroxine, TRAb, thyroid ultrasound and orbital computed tomography informed diagnoses. This clonotype was counted ten times or more. The antigen is not known. Authors of the study amplified TCR beta CDR3 regions from RNA transcripts. During a first-round RT-PCR of the TCR CDR3, the HTBI primer set was used. TCRdb reanalysed the multiplex PCR reads using MiXCR and keeps one entry per CDR3 protein. The sample lists about 640,000 distinct CDR3 sequences, around 21% seen once, with around a third in the top ten.

Sequencing was performed on blood. The TCR originated in a man aged 30 to 39 with Graves' ophthalmopathy. This chain connects TRBV7-8 to TRBJ2-3; D not resolved. The CDR3 bases are TGTGCCAGCAGCTCGAGCTTTGGCACAGATACGCAGTATTTT. Protein: CASSSSFGTDTQYF. The full variable domain, completed using reference TRBV7-8 and TRBJ2-3, is GAGVSQSPRYKVAKRGQDVALRCDPISGHVSLFWYQQALGQGPEFLTYFQNEAQLDKSGLPSDRFFAERPEGSVSTLKIQRTQQEDSAVYLCASSSSFGTDTQYFGPGTRLTVL.